These 12 T cell receptor beta chains were all obtained from the same sample, sequenced in a study of OX40 agonist ivuxolimab in advanced cancers. Assay: immunoSEQ multiplex PCR; the TCRdb copy retains only in-frame clones and omits some. The sample yields about 60,000 clones, around 87% seen once. Material: CD4+ or CD8+ T cells sorted from blood, obtained in a trial of the OX40 agonist ivuxolimab. These receptors were collected from an adult with an advanced solid tumor such as melanoma, head and neck, liver or kidney cancer.

The rearrangement uses TRBV5-4 and TRBJ2-1; 8 positions agree with TRBD1. With 3 bases clipped from V and 6 bases from J, the junction kept 5 bases outside the gene matches. The CDR3 has 14 amino acids. The germline gives CDR1 SGHNT, CDR2 YYREEE (reference sequence). The CDR3 is CASSSRTGINEQFF. The CDR3, as DNA: TGTGCCAGCAGCTCGCGGACAGGGATCAATGAGCAGTTCTTC.

This chain uses TRBV2 with TRBJ1-6; D is unresolved. The CDR3 is made up of 14 amino acids. The V gene lost 5 bases and the J gene lost 7 bases, with 12 bases spanning the gap. Germline CDR1 reads SNHLY; CDR2 reads FYNNEI. CDR3 bases: TGTGCCAGCAGTACCGGGAAAAAGAATTCACCCCTCCACTTT. It translates to CASSTGKKNSPLHF.

This clone was seen a few times. The chain carries TRBV19 and TRBJ1-1, with 9 nucleotides matching TRBD1. The V segment lost 3 bases and the J segment 0 bases; nucleotides outside the gene matches: 2. CDR1 is LNHDA and CDR2 is SQIVND in the germline V gene (reference sequence). The CDR3 is 15 residues long. CDR3 amino acids: CASSMGTGMNTEAFF. The CDR3 bases are TGTGCCAGTAGTATGGGGACAGGGATGAACACTGAAGCTTTCTTT.

This clone was seen more than once but under ten times. The gene calls are TRBV10-1 and TRBJ1-2; no clear D gene. The ends were cut back, 2 bases at V and 3 bases at J, with 7 bases in the middle. Germline CDR1 WNHNN, CDR2 SYGVQD (reference sequence). The CDR3 is made up of 13 amino acids. The CDR3 protein is CASSEGNDYGYTF. The CDR3 DNA reads TGCGCCAGCAGTGAGGGAAATGACTATGGCTACACCTTC.

The rearrangement uses TRBV28 and TRBJ1-5; 7 bases map to TRBD1. Germline V gene sequence: CDR1 MDHEN, CDR2 SYDVKM. The CDR3 runs 14 residues. Trimming took 8 bases from V and 6 from J; bases not matched to a gene: 10. The CDR3 spells CASGVQGTVQPQHF. The DNA for the CDR3 is TGTGCCAGCGGAGTACAGGGGACGGTTCAGCCCCAGCATTTT.

V usage is TRBV10-3 and J usage is TRBJ2-7, with D perhaps TRBD2 (5 bases). The V gene's germline CDR1 is ENHRY and CDR2 SYGVKD. Trimming pared 0 bases from V and 7 bases from J, leaving 13 bases between. This CDR3 has 14 amino acids. The DNA for the CDR3 is TGTGCCATCAGTGAGTCGGGTCCAGGCGGGGAGCAGTACTTC. Protein: CAISESGPGGEQYF.

The chain is built from TRBV11-2 and TRBJ1-5; D gene ambiguous. CDR3 length: 13 amino acids. The V gene lost 0 bases and the J gene lost 3 bases, with 3 bases spanning the gap. CDR1 is SGHAT, CDR2 FQNNGV, per germline. The CDR3 DNA follows: TGTGCCAGCAGCTTAGAGGTCAATCAGCCCCAGCATTTT. It yields the protein CASSLEVNQPQHF.

This chain connects TRBV11-1 to TRBJ1-2; D is possibly TRBD1 (5 bases). V dropped 3 bases and J dropped 4 bases, with 12 bases sitting between them. The length of the CDR3 is 14 residues. Germline loops: CDR1 SGHAT, CDR2 FQDESV (reference sequence). The CDR3 DNA follows: TGTGCCAGCAGCTTTGAGGGGAGTGTCTATGGCTACACCTTC. This codes for CASSFEGSVYGYTF.

This clone was observed a handful of times. The rearrangement links TRBV11-3 to TRBJ2-3; TRBD2 agrees at 7 bases. The CDR3 loop spans 14 amino acids. Germline V gene lookup returns CDR1 SGHNT and CDR2 YENEEA. Losses at the gene ends were 5 bases for V and 0 bases for J; bases not matched to a gene: 2. In nucleotides, the CDR3 is TGTGCCAGCAGCCGGGGGGAAAGCACAGATACGCAGTATTTT. This codes for CASSRGESTDTQYF.

This chain connects TRBV7-2 to TRBJ2-3; no clear D. This CDR3 contains 13 residues. CDR1 and CDR2 from the germline V gene are SGHTA and FQGNSA. V was pared by 2 bases and J by 5 bases, with 8 bases between. The CDR3 is CASSLTVRDTQYF. The CDR3 DNA is TGTGCCAGCAGCTTAACCGTGAGAGATACGCAGTATTTT.

The chain recombines TRBV5-6 with TRBJ2-1; D could derive from TRBD1 or TRBD2 (5 bases each). Trimming left V 0 bases short and J 4 bases short, with 11 bases between. Germline-derived CDR1 and CDR2 are SGHDT and YYEEEE. CDR3 size: 15 residues. The CDR3 is CASSLGGEVYNEQFF. Written as DNA, the CDR3 is TGTGCCAGCAGCTTGGGAGGGGAAGTATACAATGAGCAGTTCTTC.

The V call is TRBV10-3, the J call TRBJ1-2; no clear D. V was shortened by 7 bases and J by 5 bases, with 14 bases between the two germline ends. The CDR3 contains 13 residues. CDR1 ENHRY and CDR2 SYGVKD come from the germline V gene. This CDR3 is CAINGGGGYGYTF. As DNA, the CDR3 is TGTGCCATCAATGGCGGAGGTGGATATGGCTACACCTTC.